This T cell receptor (beta chain) was sequenced during a study of blood T cell repertoires in COVID-19 (dated by TCRdb to the early 2020s). As for the study more broadly: Samples covering the acute and convalescent phases of COVID-19 were provided by collaborators in the United States, Italy and Spain. The prospective study material was composed of cDNA or gDNA derived from T cells, B-cell-depleted T cells, or PBMCs. The dataset comprised deeply sampled blood TCRbeta repertoires from subjects exposed to, actively infected with, or recovered from COVID-19. The repertoires were released in a freely available public database intended as a resource for research on the immune response to SARS-CoV-2. Samples came from the ongoing ImmuneRACE study (first 160 participants) plus 1,254 subjects from 6 global collaborators. The sample metadata nearly always contained a de-identified subject ID, COVID-19 status, age in years and sex. Where HLA class I and class II types were available, the types were taken from metadata supplied by the sample provider, not from assay-based typing. Here is what the overall study found, with its caveats: The quantity of clinical and demographic metadata differed by source and by participant and was supplied without curation.

Participants in the prospective study were aged about 18 to 95 years, lived in about two dozen United States geographic areas, and enrolled through a virtual design. In the prospective study, participants were assigned to cohorts based on the clinical history participants reported in a screening survey and a study questionnaire. Recovered participants in ImmuneRACE Cohort 3 were defined as having two consecutive negative NP/OP PCR tests, clearance from a healthcare professional, or resolution of symptoms. Mobile phlebotomists in the prospective study collected whole blood, serum and a nasopharyngeal or oropharyngeal swab from every participant. Over a roughly two-month period, participants in the prospective study had the option of providing additional blood draws and questionnaires. Blood samples from the prospective study were shipped frozen or at room temperature prior to DNA extraction. For this clone: Its antigen is still unknown. No clone much larger than this one lies a single base away; base qualities are absent.

Reading the germline V gene (reference sequence) gives CDR1 MNHEY and CDR2 SMNVEV. From V the trimming removes 6 bases and from J it removes 7 bases, while the gene matches leave 8 bases of the junction unaccounted for. The CDR3 runs 14 residues from the cysteine to the phenylalanine. Solely the CDR3 DNA is kept, with 42 bases framed from the first base. TCRbeta CDR3 regions were amplified from genomic DNA by means of the immunoSEQ Assay, a bias-controlled multiplex PCR. Under the source paper's analysis protocol: The number of nucleated cells in each sample was estimated from the amplification of reference gene primers within the assay. To quantify the absolute abundance of each unique TCRbeta CDR3 rearrangement, sequence reads were collapsed and filtered. For each sample, productive Simpson clonality was calculated by taking the square root of Simpson's diversity index across productive rearrangements. TCRdb's version of the immuneACCESS table is confined to in-frame rearrangements and falls short of the full clone set. An unresolved V gene accounts for under half of the shortfall where checked; the remainder is of unknown origin. That table is the source of V, J and clone size, and D and trimming were worked out from the DNA. In this sample the table shows 250,000 to 350,000 clones, around 91% of which occur a single time. The ten largest make up under 3% of the sample.

This chain joins TRBV27 to TRBJ2-5, with 10 middle bases fitting TRBD2. Sequenced sample: PBMCs or T cells enriched from blood (not recorded which). This clonotype was obtained from a woman aged 18-29 years who had recovered from COVID-19. The CDR3 protein: CASRFSGGIGTQYF. The DNA sequence is TGTGCCAGCAGGTTTAGCGGGGGGATAGGGACCCAGTACTTC.